The 17 T cell receptor beta chains reported below all come from one sample, sequenced in a study of shared clonotypes between healthy human individuals. TCRdb keeps only in-frame clones here, not all; method: immunoSEQ multiplex PCR. The profile shows about 1.5 million clones, roughly 96% of them singletons. The sequenced sample consisted of naive CD4+ T cells sorted from blood. Documented subset: CD45RA+ positively selected. The receptors here all came from a man younger than 45 in good health.

The CDR3 loop reads CASSQSYEQYF. The CDR3 region has the DNA TGCGCCAGCAGCCAATCCTACGAGCAGTACTTC. The gene calls are TRBV5-1 and TRBJ2-7; D is unresolved. V gave up 4 bases and J gave up 1 base, with 3 bases separating them. The length of the CDR3 is 11 residues. Germline CDR1 is SGHRS and CDR2 is YFSETQ.

The chain couples TRBV28 to TRBJ2-2; perhaps TRBD2 as D (5 bases). V was cut by 10 bases and J by 7 bases, with 16 bases left in between. Per germline, CDR1 MDHEN and CDR2 SYDVKM. This CDR3 spans 13 amino acids. This chain's CDR3 is CATGVGSRGELFF. The CDR3 DNA is TGTGCCACCGGGGTGGGGTCACGCGGGGAGCTGTTTTTT.

Note on this clone: Within the sample, other DNA sequences also encode this same CDR3. The chain is built from TRBV5-1 and TRBJ2-5, with 8 bases that match TRBD1. Germline V gene sequence: CDR1 SGHRS, CDR2 YFSETQ. The CDR3 is 14 amino acids. V trimming: 4 bases; J trimming: 1 base; junction bases outside the gene matches: 3. DNA for the CDR3: TGCGCCAGCAGCGTTGGACAGGGCCAAGAGACCCAGTACTTC. This translates into CASSVGQGQETQYF.

This clone was seen a single time. The V call is TRBV10-2, the J call TRBJ1-1; D uncertain. The germline V gene has CDR1 WSHSY and CDR2 SAAADI. Trimming left V 3 bases short and J 11 bases short, with 10 bases between. The CDR3 runs 11 residues. The CDR3 protein is CASSEASWAFF. CDR3 DNA sequence: TGCGCCAGCAGTGAAGCCTCCTGGGCTTTCTTT.

The chain is built from TRBV28 and TRBJ2-2; D is undetermined. The germline V gene encodes CDR1 MDHEN and CDR2 SYDVKM. The CDR3 has 13 amino acids. Trimming removed 2 bases from V and 6 bases from J, with 7 bases in between. The CDR3 sequence is CASSLVLPGELFF. CDR3 DNA: TGTGCCAGCAGTTTAGTTCTCCCCGGGGAGCTGTTTTTT.

This chain joins TRBV6-5 and TRBJ2-6, with D unclear. Trimming left V 5 bases short and J 4 bases short, with 12 bases between. The germline gives CDR1 MNHEY, CDR2 SVGAGI. The CDR3 runs to 15 residues. This CDR3 reads CASSRGPSGANVLTF. The CDR3 nucleotides are TGTGCCAGCAGTCGCGGACCGTCAGGGGCCAACGTCCTGACTTTC.

This chain connects TRBV7-3 to TRBJ2-1; 13 nucleotides align to TRBD2. The CDR3 consists of 16 residues. CDR1 and CDR2 from the germline V gene are SGHTA and FQGTGA. V lost 3 bases and J lost 6; bases outside the gene matches: 5. DNA for the CDR3: TGTGCCAGCAGCTTGGTGACTAGCGGGAGGCCCAATGAGCAGTTCTTC. It specifies CASSLVTSGRPNEQFF.

The chain recombines TRBV28 with TRBJ1-5; D possibly corresponds to TRBD1 (5 bases). V gave up 7 bases and J gave up 7 bases, with 20 bases separating them. Per germline, CDR1 MDHEN and CDR2 SYDVKM. This CDR3 comprises 15 residues. In DNA form, the CDR3 reads TGTGCCAGCACCACATTTAAGGGGCAGAGGCAGCCCCAGCATTTT. This translates into CASTTFKGQRQPQHF.

V and J are TRBV5-1 and TRBJ2-7; 9 nucleotides agree with TRBD1. In germline, CDR1 is SGHRS, CDR2 YFSETQ. This CDR3 spans 15 amino acids. With 3 bases clipped from V and 7 bases from J, the junction kept 11 bases outside the gene matches. The CDR3 sequence is CASSYSGTGLEEQYF. The CDR3 DNA is TGCGCCAGCAGCTACTCCGGGACAGGGCTTGAAGAGCAGTACTTC.

This chain joins TRBV7-9 and TRBJ1-1; a possible D gene is TRBD1 (5 bases). CDR3 length: 16 residues. The V end lost 2 bases, the J end lost 4 bases, and 17 bases lay between the germline ends. CDR1 and CDR2 from the germline V gene are SEHNR and FQNEAQ (reference sequence). The CDR3 DNA is TGTGCCAGCAGCTTATTCGGGGCACCGGAGGGCACTGAAGCTTTCTTT. Translating it yields CASSLFGAPEGTEAFF.

The chain recombines TRBV28 with TRBJ1-4; D not resolved. The length of the CDR3 is 15 residues. The V and J ends lost 3 bases and 4 bases respectively, with 12 bases between them. The germline V gene has CDR1 MDHEN and CDR2 SYDVKM. The CDR3 spells CASSFRQRSNEKLFF. Here the CDR3 DNA reads TGTGCCAGCAGTTTTAGGCAGAGAAGTAATGAAAAACTGTTTTTT.

The chain recombines TRBV29-1 with TRBJ2-1; D could derive from TRBD1 or TRBD2 (6 bases each). CDR1 SQVTM and CDR2 ANQGSEA come from the germline V gene. Trimming removed 6 bases at V and 1 base at J, with 13 bases between. The CDR3 is made up of 14 amino acids. The CDR3, as DNA: TGCAGCGTGGGGGGCAGCGCATCCTACAATGAGCAGTTCTTC. Translated: CSVGGSASYNEQFF.

The chain combines TRBV6-1 with TRBJ1-5; 7 positions match TRBD1. J gave up 3 bases and V 4 bases, and 3 bases lay outside the gene matches. The germline V gene encodes CDR1 MNHNS and CDR2 SASEGT. The CDR3 length is 14 residues. CDR3 DNA: TGTGCCAGCAGTGCCGGGACAGTCAATCAGCCCCAGCATTTT. Residues: CASSAGTVNQPQHF.

The rearrangement links TRBV27 to TRBJ2-5; possible D gene TRBD1, 6 bases. CDR3 size: 14 residues. The V end lost 6 bases, the J end lost 5 bases, and 16 bases lay between the germline ends. The germline V gene encodes CDR1 MNHEY and CDR2 SMNVEV (reference sequence). The DNA for the CDR3 is TGTGCCAGCAGGCCCCCTGGGGGCAGGGAGACCCAGTACTTC. The encoded protein is CASRPPGGRETQYF.

This clone was seen only once. This sequence joins TRBV6-5 and TRBJ2-5; 7 nucleotides align to TRBD2. The length of the CDR3 is 15 residues. Germline V lookup: CDR1 MNHEY, CDR2 SVGAGI. V shed 6 bases, J shed 1 base, and the junction held 8 bases outside the gene matches. The chain's CDR3 is CASSPGRSFQETQYF. DNA of the CDR3: TGTGCCAGCAGCCCCGGGAGGAGTTTCCAAGAGACCCAGTACTTC.

A few counts support this clone. Other DNA sequences in the same sample also yield this CDR3. Here the CDR3 reads CASSLSSGANVLTF. CDR3 coding DNA: TGCGCCAGCAGCTTGTCCTCTGGGGCCAACGTCCTGACTTTC. V is TRBV5-1 and J is TRBJ2-6; D unresolved. The V gene lost 1 base and the J gene lost 0 bases, with 2 bases spanning the gap. The CDR3 consists of 14 residues. In germline, CDR1 is SGHRS, CDR2 YFSETQ.

This chain uses TRBV10-1 with TRBJ2-1, with 11 bases aligning to TRBD2. CDR3 length: 17 residues. The V gene's germline CDR1 is WNHNN and CDR2 SYGVQD (reference sequence). V was pared by 8 bases and J by 1 base, with 10 bases of the junction left unmatched. DNA for the CDR3: TGCGCCAGCTCCGGACTAGCGGGTGGACCTTCCTACAATGAGCAGTTCTTC. It encodes CASSGLAGGPSYNEQFF.